Included here is one TCR beta chain sequence, with context. The CDR3 length is 12 residues. V was shortened by 3 bases and J by 3 bases, with 5 bases between the two germline ends. Germline lookup yields CDR1 LNHDA and CDR2 SQIVND (reference sequence). This specimen belongs to a study of blood T cell repertoires in COVID-19. For the study at large: PBMCs, B-cell-depleted T cells, or T cells were the source of the cDNA or gDNA that made up the material.

Profiled with immunoSEQ multiplex PCR; TCRdb holds only in-frame clones, not every one. The sample carries some 250,000 clones, 75% to 90% recorded once. This receptor was taken from a woman in her twenties or thirties who had recovered from COVID-19. The sample comprised peripheral blood. V is TRBV19 and J is TRBJ1-1; D gene ambiguous. The CDR3 loop reads CASSIGYTEAFF. The CDR3 coding sequence is TGTGCCAGTAGTATCGGTTACACTGAAGCTTTCTTT.